A selection of T cell receptor beta chains follows, all from one sample in a study of T cells in Graves' hyperthyroidism and ophthalmopathy. TCRdb used MiXCR to reprocess the multiplex PCR reads, holding one entry per CDR3 protein. The sample includes 490,000 or so distinct CDR3 sequences, 20% to 25% of them seen just once. Sequencing was carried out using blood. Every receptor here comes from a woman in her 70s with Graves' ophthalmopathy. The CDR3 runs from the conserved cysteine through the conserved F or W. The D gene is left open where the match is weak. Only part of the rows carry a size: once, few, many, or a class if the clone is expanded.

DNA: TGTGCCAGCAGACAACAGGGGACCCCCTACGAGCAGTACTTC
CDR3: CASRQQGTPYEQYF
J: TRBJ2-7
V: TRBV27
D: TRBD1
size: few

DNA: TGCGCCAGCAGACATGCGGGACAGGGGAGGTTGGAGCAGTACTTC
CDR3: CASRHAGQGRLEQYF
J: TRBJ2-7
V: TRBV4-1
D: TRBD1
size: once

DNA: TGCAGTGCTAGGCCACACACCGGGGAGCTGTTTTTT
CDR3: CSARPHTGELFF
J: TRBJ2-2
V: TRBV20-1
D: -
size: few

DNA: TGTGCCAGCAGTTTCCCCAGGGTTGACAAAAACATTCAGTACTTC
CDR3: CASSFPRVDKNIQYF
J: TRBJ2-4
V: TRBV28
D: -
size: many

DNA: TGTGCCACCAGTGATCCGGGACATCCCTACAATGAGCAGTTCTTC
CDR3: CATSDPGHPYNEQFF
J: TRBJ2-1
V: TRBV24-1
D: -
size: -

DNA: TGCAGTGCTAGAAAACTAGCGGGAGTGAAAGATACGCAGTATTTT
CDR3: CSARKLAGVKDTQYF
J: TRBJ2-3
V: TRBV20-1
D: TRBD2
size: -

DNA: TGTGCCAGCTCACCCGCCGGGGGGTACTACGAGCAGTACTTC
CDR3: CASSPAGGYYEQYF
J: TRBJ2-7
V: TRBV18
D: TRBD2
size: -

DNA: TGTGCCAGCAACTTGGGGTGGGTCGGCGGGGAGCTGTTTTTT
CDR3: CASNLGWVGGELFF
J: TRBJ2-2
V: TRBV6-2/TRBV6-3
D: -
size: -

DNA: TGTGCCTGGCAGGACAACTCCTACAATGAGCAGTTCTTC
CDR3: CAWQDNSYNEQFF
J: TRBJ2-1
V: TRBV7-2
D: -
size: many

DNA: TGTGCCAGCACCCTTCGGTACGAGCAGTACTTC
CDR3: CASTLRYEQYF
J: TRBJ2-7
V: TRBV6-1
D: -
size: many

DNA: TGTGCCAGCAGTACCAGACTAGCGGGACGGATTGACAATGAGCAGTTCTTC
CDR3: CASSTRLAGRIDNEQFF
J: TRBJ2-1
V: TRBV27
D: TRBD2
size: many

DNA: TGTGCCAGCAGCGCCGGGACCCATGGTGGGGAGCTGTTTTTT
CDR3: CASSAGTHGGELFF
J: TRBJ2-2
V: TRBV7-3
D: -
size: -

DNA: TGTGCCAGCAGTTTATCGACAGGGGGGAATTCACCCCTCCACTTT
CDR3: CASSLSTGGNSPLHF
J: TRBJ1-6
V: TRBV27
D: TRBD1
size: few

DNA: TGTGCCAGCAGTGGGGGACAGGGGATAGACAATCAGCCCCAGCATTTT
CDR3: CASSGGQGIDNQPQHF
J: TRBJ1-5
V: TRBV6-1
D: TRBD1
size: -

DNA: TGTGCCAGTAGTGCTGCCGGGACAGGGGGCTTTTTTAACACCGGGGAGCTGTTTTTT
CDR3: CASSAAGTGGFFNTGELFF
J: TRBJ2-2
V: TRBV19
D: TRBD1
size: few

DNA: TGTGCCAGCAGCTTACGGAGGGCTTGCACAGATACGCAGTATTTT
CDR3: CASSLRRACTDTQYF
J: TRBJ2-3
V: TRBV11-3
D: -
size: few

DNA: TGCGCCAGCGGGGGGAGCGGACGCACAGATACGCAGTATTTT
CDR3: CASGGSGRTDTQYF
J: TRBJ2-3
V: TRBV5-1
D: -
size: few

DNA: TGTGCCAGCAGTAGCGGGACCCTTTTTTACGAGCAGTACTTC
CDR3: CASSSGTLFYEQYF
J: TRBJ2-7
V: TRBV12-3/TRBV12-4
D: TRBD2
size: few

DNA: TGCGCCAGCAGCTTGGGAGCAGCGGGAGTTGGCTACAATGAGCAGTTCTTC
CDR3: CASSLGAAGVGYNEQFF
J: TRBJ2-1
V: TRBV5-1
D: TRBD2
size: -

DNA: TGCAGTGCTAGAAGTCAGGGGTCGGGCTATAATTCACCCCTCCACTTT
CDR3: CSARSQGSGYNSPLHF
J: TRBJ1-6
V: TRBV20-1
D: -
size: -

DNA: TGTGCCAGTACCTCGACAGGGGACGGGTACTATGGCTACACCTTC
CDR3: CASTSTGDGYYGYTF
J: TRBJ1-2
V: TRBV19
D: TRBD1
size: few

DNA: TGTGCCAGCAGTTTTGGTGGGATCGAAACCGGGGAGCTGTTTTTT
CDR3: CASSFGGIETGELFF
J: TRBJ2-2
V: TRBV27
D: -
size: -

DNA: TGTGCCAGCAGCCAAGATAGGACTAGCAATGAGCAGTTCTTC
CDR3: CASSQDRTSNEQFF
J: TRBJ2-1
V: TRBV3-1
D: TRBD2
size: few

DNA: TGTGCCAGCAGTTTTCCCGGGACAGCTGTCTACGAGCAGTACTTC
CDR3: CASSFPGTAVYEQYF
J: TRBJ2-7
V: TRBV28
D: TRBD1
size: many

DNA: TGCGCCAGCAGCTTAAAGGGAAACTCGGGCGAGCAGTACTTC
CDR3: CASSLKGNSGEQYF
J: TRBJ2-7
V: TRBV5-1
D: -
size: -

DNA: TGCAGCGTGGGACCTGGAGGACTAGCGGGACATGAGCAGTTCTTC
CDR3: CSVGPGGLAGHEQFF
J: TRBJ2-1
V: TRBV29-1
D: TRBD2
size: -

DNA: TGCAGTGCTAGTCGGACTCAAGACACAGATACGCAGTATTTT
CDR3: CSASRTQDTDTQYF
J: TRBJ2-3
V: TRBV20-1
D: -
size: few

DNA: TGCAGTGCTAGTGTTGGACTAGCCACAGATACGCAGTATTTT
CDR3: CSASVGLATDTQYF
J: TRBJ2-3
V: TRBV20-1
D: TRBD2
size: few

DNA: TGTGCCAGTAGTATACAGGGGACGAGGGCCAACGTCCTGACTTTC
CDR3: CASSIQGTRANVLTF
J: TRBJ2-6
V: TRBV19
D: -
size: once

DNA: TGTGCCAGCAGGGGGCTGGGGATGAAGTCAAGGGAGACCCAGTACTTC
CDR3: CASRGLGMKSRETQYF
J: TRBJ2-5
V: TRBV11-2
D: -
size: -

DNA: TGCAGTGCTAGAGCCTGGACTAGCGGGAGCGGACACGAGCAGTACTTC
CDR3: CSARAWTSGSGHEQYF
J: TRBJ2-7
V: TRBV20-1
D: TRBD2
size: few

DNA: TGCAGTGCTAGAGAACGGGACCGGCGACGGTATTTT
CDR3: CSARERDRRRYF
J: TRBJ2-3
V: TRBV20-1
D: -
size: few

DNA: TGCAGTGCTAGGCCCCCTGGGGGCGCTGAAGCTTTCTTT
CDR3: CSARPPGGAEAFF
J: TRBJ1-1
V: TRBV20-1
D: -
size: -

DNA: TGTGCCAGCAGTCCATGGACAGGGGGCTATACTGAAGCTTTCTTT
CDR3: CASSPWTGGYTEAFF
J: TRBJ1-1
V: TRBV12-3/TRBV12-4
D: TRBD1
size: many

DNA: TGTGCCTGGATTCCCCTCCAAGGTCCTAGACAGGGATATGGCTACACCTTC
CDR3: CAWIPLQGPRQGYGYTF
J: TRBJ1-2
V: TRBV30
D: TRBD1
size: -

DNA: TGCGCCAGCAGCCAAGGACAGCCCGGGGCCAACGTCCTGACTTTC
CDR3: CASSQGQPGANVLTF
J: TRBJ2-6
V: TRBV5-1
D: -
size: few

DNA: TGTGCCAGCAGCCAAGAAATGCAAGCCAAAAACATTCAGTACTTC
CDR3: CASSQEMQAKNIQYF
J: TRBJ2-4
V: TRBV3-1
D: -
size: -

DNA: TGTGCCAGCAGTCAGGAGGGCCTTAGCAATCAGCCCCAGCATTTT
CDR3: CASSQEGLSNQPQHF
J: TRBJ1-5
V: TRBV5-5
D: -
size: few

DNA: TGTGCCAGCAGCTGGGGGACCGGTGGGGAGACCCAGTACTTC
CDR3: CASSWGTGGETQYF
J: TRBJ2-5
V: TRBV5-4
D: -
size: -

DNA: TGTGCCAGCAGGGCGGGACCTCCCTGGGAGCAGTACTTC
CDR3: CASRAGPPWEQYF
J: TRBJ2-7
V: TRBV6-1
D: -
size: -

DNA: TGTGCCAGCAGTTTATCAGATGGGTACGAGCAGTACTTC
CDR3: CASSLSDGYEQYF
J: TRBJ2-7
V: TRBV28
D: -
size: few

DNA: TGTGCCAGCAGCTTAGAGCGGGGAGATACGCAGTATTTT
CDR3: CASSLERGDTQYF
J: TRBJ2-3
V: TRBV7-9
D: TRBD2
size: few

DNA: TGTGCCAGCAGTTACTCGAGGGTGGGACGGGGGGCCTATGGCTACACCTTC
CDR3: CASSYSRVGRGAYGYTF
J: TRBJ1-2
V: TRBV6-2/TRBV6-3
D: -
size: -

DNA: TGCAGTGCTACCTCGACAGGGAAGGTGCCCCAGTACTTC
CDR3: CSATSTGKVPQYF
J: TRBJ2-5
V: TRBV20-1
D: TRBD1
size: many

DNA: TGTGCCAGCAGCTTAGATCGCGTGACCCAGTACTTC
CDR3: CASSLDRVTQYF
J: TRBJ2-5
V: TRBV7-9
D: -
size: few

DNA: TGCAGTGCTAGAGATCGGAGGACGCAGTATTTT
CDR3: CSARDRRTQYF
J: TRBJ2-3
V: TRBV20-1
D: -
size: -

DNA: TGTGCCACCAGCAGATTAGCGGGAATGGATGAGCAGTTCTTC
CDR3: CATSRLAGMDEQFF
J: TRBJ2-1
V: TRBV15
D: TRBD2
size: -

DNA: TGTGCCAGCAGCTTAGATGGGTTCGAGCAGTACTTC
CDR3: CASSLDGFEQYF
J: TRBJ2-7
V: TRBV7-2
D: -
size: few

DNA: TGTGCCAGCAGCCCCCGGGACACACCCTCGGGTGAGCAGTTCTTC
CDR3: CASSPRDTPSGEQFF
J: TRBJ2-1
V: TRBV9
D: -
size: -

DNA: TGTGCCAGTAGCGAGAGGACATATAATTCACCCCTCCACTTT
CDR3: CASSERTYNSPLHF
J: TRBJ1-6
V: TRBV19
D: -
size: -

DNA: TGTGCCTGGACAGGGGGAGGCGTAGGCTATGGCTACACCTTC
CDR3: CAWTGGGVGYGYTF
J: TRBJ1-2
V: TRBV30
D: TRBD1
size: many

DNA: TGTGCCAGCTCACCAAGTAGTGGTAAGGGAAACATTCAGTACTTC
CDR3: CASSPSSGKGNIQYF
J: TRBJ2-4
V: TRBV18
D: -
size: -

DNA: TGTGCCAGCAGCCAACAGGGCAGTGGGACACCCCTCCACTTT
CDR3: CASSQQGSGTPLHF
J: TRBJ1-6
V: TRBV3-1
D: -
size: -

DNA: TGTGCCAGTAGTCCCCTTCAGTACACTGAAGCTTTCTTT
CDR3: CASSPLQYTEAFF
J: TRBJ1-1
V: TRBV19
D: -
size: -

DNA: TGTGCCAGCAGTGAATCACTAGGGTACGAGCAGTACTTC
CDR3: CASSESLGYEQYF
J: TRBJ2-7
V: TRBV2
D: -
size: many

DNA: TGCAGCGGGGGGGACAGGGGAGCTGTAGCTTTCTTT
CDR3: CSGGDRGAVAFF
J: TRBJ1-1
V: TRBV29-1
D: TRBD1
size: -

DNA: TGTGCCAGCAGTTCCAACCCCGGGACTAGCAACTCCTACGAGCAGTACTTC
CDR3: CASSSNPGTSNSYEQYF
J: TRBJ2-7
V: TRBV28
D: TRBD2
size: many

DNA: TGTGCCAGCAGTCGGGGGGACAGGAGCTCCTACGAGCAGTACTTC
CDR3: CASSRGDRSSYEQYF
J: TRBJ2-7
V: TRBV28
D: -
size: many

DNA: TGTGCCAGTAGTCTCCACAATCAGCCCCAGCATTTT
CDR3: CASSLHNQPQHF
J: TRBJ1-5
V: TRBV19
D: -
size: few

DNA: TGCAGTGCGGGTAGGGGAATTGATGAAAAACTGTTTTTT
CDR3: CSAGRGIDEKLFF
J: TRBJ1-4
V: TRBV20-1
D: -
size: -